This TCR beta chain came from a study of blood T cell repertoires in COVID-19. Study details: Sites in the United States, Italy and Spain provided acute and convalescent COVID-19 samples. The cDNA or gDNA used as material had been derived from T cells, B-cell-depleted T cells, or PBMCs.

In the original processing: How many nucleated cells were present was estimated from reference gene primer amplification. Method: immunoSEQ multiplex PCR; TCRdb's copy keeps in-frame clones and lacks some. That table gives V, J and clone size, and the DNA gave D and trimming. The sample yields more than 150,000 clones, roughly 90% seen once. This CDR3 is built from 15 residues. Trimming took off 5 bases at V and 1 base at J, with 14 bases between the two ends. Looked up from germline, CDR1 is LGHDT and CDR2 is YNNKEL (reference sequence). Sequencing input: peripheral blood. The clonotype was recovered from a man between 70 and 80 years old with active or convalescent COVID-19. The chain recombines TRBV3-1 (or the pseudogene TRBV3-2) with TRBJ1-1, with D possibly matching TRBD1 (6 bases). The CDR3 DNA is TGTGCCAGCAGCGGTGGCATACAGGGGAACACTGAAGCTTTCTTT. Residues: CASSGGIQGNTEAFF.